This entry lists 32 T cell receptor beta chains sequenced from one sample in a study of shared clonotypes between healthy human individuals. Generated by immunoSEQ multiplex PCR, the TCRdb table keeps only in-frame clones and is missing some. The sample consists of roughly 2,000,000 clones, about 94% of them appearing once. Terminally differentiated effector memory CD45RA+ cells were left out of the naive CD8 fraction, which was CD45RO-negative and positively selected for CCR7. Source material: naive CD8+ T cells from PBMCs. All receptors come from a man in his late teens or twenties in good health. Some clones in this sample may be carry-over from other donors' samples.

The chain has TRBV11-2 and TRBJ2-7; 8 nucleotides align to TRBD1. Germline trimming cut 4 bases from V and 5 bases from J; bases unmatched to any gene: 10. The CDR3 is made up of 15 amino acids. Germline V gene data show CDR1 as SGHAT and CDR2 as FQNNGV. In DNA, the CDR3 is TGTGCCAGCAGCTGGAGACCTGACAGGGGCGACGAGCAGTACTTC. Translated: CASSWRPDRGDEQYF.

The chain is built from TRBV13 and TRBJ2-2; TRBD1 is a possible D gene (6 bases). The CDR3 is made up of 16 amino acids. CDR1 PRHDT and CDR2 FYEKMQ come from the germline V gene (reference sequence). V was trimmed by 0 bases and J by 4 bases, leaving 12 bases between them. The CDR3 region is CASSLGTGSPTGELFF. In nucleotides, the CDR3 is TGTGCCAGCAGCTTAGGAACAGGGTCTCCCACCGGGGAGCTGTTTTTT.

This chain connects TRBV14 to TRBJ2-7, with a weak D call TRBD2 (5 bases). V lost 9 bases, J lost 4 bases, and 13 bases lay in between. In germline, CDR1 is SGHDN, CDR2 FVKESK. This CDR3 contains 12 residues. Here the CDR3 reads CASSGVRYEQYF. The CDR3 region has the DNA TGTGCCAGTTCCGGGGTCAGGTACGAGCAGTACTTC.

The chain combines TRBV9 with TRBJ2-5; 8 nucleotides agree with TRBD2. V shed 5 bases, J shed 0 bases, and the junction held 6 bases outside the gene matches. This CDR3 has 15 amino acids. Per the germline V gene, CDR1 is SGDLS and CDR2 is YYNGEE. The CDR3 is CASSGGGRHQETQYF. As DNA, the CDR3 is TGTGCCAGCAGTGGCGGGGGGAGGCACCAAGAGACCCAGTACTTC.

The CDR3 loop reads CASSGGGTQYF. The CDR3, as DNA: TGTGCCAGTAGTGGAGGGGGTACGCAGTATTTT. V gene TRBV19 combines with J gene TRBJ2-3; D is perhaps TRBD1 or TRBD2 (6 bases each). Germline assignment: CDR1 LNHDA and CDR2 SQIVND (reference sequence). Deletions cut 5 bases from V and 8 bases from J, with 8 bases between. The CDR3 covers 11 residues.

This rearrangement joins TRBV9 to TRBJ2-1; D gene uncertain. Per germline, CDR1 SGDLS and CDR2 YYNGEE. Trimming pared 1 base from V and 10 bases from J, leaving 9 bases between. The CDR3 length is 12 residues. The chain's CDR3 is CASSVRLGEQFF. The DNA for the CDR3 is TGTGCCAGCAGCGTAAGATTGGGAGAGCAGTTCTTC.

Turning to this clone: The same CDR3 also results from other DNA sequences found in this sample. V is TRBV28 and J is TRBJ2-7; no clear D. Between the trimmed V and J ends, which lost 1 base and 0 bases, there was a span of 7 bases. CDR1 is MDHEN, CDR2 SYDVKM, per germline. The CDR3 runs to 14 residues. In DNA, the CDR3 is TGTGCCAGCAGTTTATTCTCAGGCTCCTACGAGCAGTACTTC. It codes for CASSLFSGSYEQYF.

V gene TRBV4-1 combines with J gene TRBJ2-1; TRBD2 matches 11 bases. The CDR3 totals 15 residues. V lost 4 bases to trimming and J lost 6 bases; unmatched junction nucleotides: 5. Germline CDR1 is MGHRA and CDR2 is YSYEKL. In DNA, the CDR3 is TGCGCCAGCAGCCTAGCGGGAGGGCCGATCAATGAGCAGTTCTTC. Its protein product is CASSLAGGPINEQFF.

The chain employs TRBV10-2 and TRBJ2-5; 8 bases fit TRBD2. The closer fit of TRBJ2-7 to the DNA end suggests the J call may be wrong. The CDR3 covers 14 residues. Germline CDR1 and CDR2: WSHSY and SAAADI. The CDR3 here is CASADGGEGDEQYF. The CDR3 DNA is TGCGCCAGCGCCGACGGGGGGGAAGGCGACGAGCAGTACTTC.

This chain connects TRBV7-2 to TRBJ2-7, with 11 positions matching TRBD1. The CDR3 is made up of 14 amino acids. The V and J ends lost 2 bases and 6 bases, in that order; junction bases with no gene match: 3. CDR1 and CDR2 from the germline V gene are SGHTA and FQGNSA. Here the CDR3 reads CASSLRDRGVEQYF. The CDR3 DNA reads as TGTGCCAGCAGCTTAAGGGACAGGGGGGTCGAGCAGTACTTC.

This chain joins TRBV2 and TRBJ1-2; the match to TRBD1 covers 9 bases. CDR3 length equals 13 residues. With V trimmed by 11 bases and J by 7 bases, 11 bases remained unmatched. Germline CDR1 is SNHLY and CDR2 is FYNNEI. The CDR3 sequence: CAGWDRETVGYTF. As DNA, the CDR3 is TGTGCCGGTTGGGACAGGGAAACCGTTGGCTACACCTTC.

This CDR3 is CASSEIGDTGELFF. Here the CDR3 DNA reads TGTGCCAGCAGCGAAATAGGGGACACCGGGGAGCTGTTTTTT. The rearrangement links TRBV6-4 to TRBJ2-2; D might be TRBD1 (5 bases). The germline gives CDR1 MRHNA, CDR2 SNTAGT. The length of the CDR3 is 14 residues. V was clipped by 6 bases and J by 3 bases, with 11 bases between them.

This clone was found once. The CDR3 loop is CSAMGAGWEQYF. In nucleotides, the CDR3 is TGCAGCGCTATGGGAGCAGGTTGGGAGCAGTACTTC. This rearrangement joins TRBV29-1 to TRBJ2-7; possibly TRBD2 for D (5 bases). V lost 7 bases, J lost 7 bases, and 17 bases lay in between. This CDR3 has 12 residues. In germline, CDR1 is SQVTM, CDR2 ANQGSEA.

This sequence joins TRBV5-1 and TRBJ2-7, with D maybe TRBD1 (6 bases). V shed 4 bases and J shed 5 bases, with 16 bases lying between them. Per the germline V gene, CDR1 is SGHRS and CDR2 is YFSETQ. The CDR3 runs to 14 residues. The chain's CDR3 is CASSPEGVGNEQYF. For the CDR3, the DNA is TGCGCCAGCAGCCCCGAGGGGGTTGGGAACGAGCAGTACTTC.

To note about this clone: Other DNA sequences from this sample encode an identical CDR3 as well. The chain couples TRBV4-3 to TRBJ2-7, with 8 bases fitting TRBD2. V gave up 1 base and J gave up 0 bases; unmatched junction bases: 2. Germline-derived CDR1 and CDR2 are LGHNA and YSLEER. There are 15 residues in the CDR3. CDR3: CASSQVLAGSYEQYF. CDR3 nucleotides: TGCGCCAGCAGCCAAGTGCTAGCGGGCTCCTACGAGCAGTACTTC.

The rearrangement joins TRBV27 to TRBJ2-7; 10 bases fit TRBD2. V trimming: 7 bases; J trimming: 2 bases; junction bases outside the gene matches: 8. This CDR3 has 15 residues. The germline V gene has CDR1 MNHEY and CDR2 SMNVEV (reference sequence). The DNA of the CDR3 is TGTGCCAGCAACCGACTAGCGGGTAAAGCCTACGAGCAGTACTTC. Protein product: CASNRLAGKAYEQYF.

V and J are TRBV2 and TRBJ1-4, with D perhaps TRBD1 (6 bases). The CDR3 totals 14 residues. Trimming pared 6 bases from V and 8 bases from J, leaving 16 bases between. Per germline, CDR1 SNHLY and CDR2 FYNNEI. The CDR3 spells CASREGNTGEKLFF. DNA of the CDR3: TGTGCCAGCAGGGAGGGGAACACAGGGGAAAAACTGTTTTTT.

This sequence joins TRBV7-2 and TRBJ1-4, with D possibly being TRBD1 (5 bases). Trimming removed 2 bases from V and 6 bases from J, with 16 bases in between. Germline V gene data show CDR1 as SGHTA and CDR2 as FQGNSA. This CDR3 is built from 16 residues. The CDR3 bases are TGTGCCAGCAGCTTACCGTTAGGGAGGGGTGATGAAAAACTGTTTTTT. It yields the protein CASSLPLGRGDEKLFF.

The chain joins TRBV29-1 to TRBJ1-2, with a tentative D call TRBD1 (5 bases). CDR1 and CDR2 from the germline V gene are SQVTM and ANQGSEA. The CDR3 is made up of 15 amino acids. Trimming stripped 8 bases from V and 0 bases from J, with 19 bases between. The chain's CDR3 is CSIRGGPNANYGYTF. The CDR3, as DNA: TGCAGCATACGGGGCGGACCCAATGCTAACTATGGCTACACCTTC.

The V gene is TRBV28, the J gene TRBJ2-1; D uncertain. V lost 6 bases, J lost 0 bases, and 18 bases lay in between. The CDR3 is 17 amino acids. CDR1 and CDR2 (germline): MDHEN, SYDVKM. The CDR3 spells CASSSFQASASYNEQFF. The CDR3 DNA follows: TGTGCCAGCAGCTCATTTCAGGCATCGGCCTCCTACAATGAGCAGTTCTTC.

This clone has a single count. The chain employs TRBV4-1 and TRBJ2-2, with D perhaps being TRBD1 or TRBD2 (5 bases each). This CDR3 contains 16 residues. Trimming took off 4 bases at V and 5 bases at J, with 17 bases between the two ends. The germline CDR1 and CDR2 sequences are MGHRA and YSYEKL. The CDR3 DNA is TGCGCCAGCAGCCCTACCGGGACCCTTCGGACCGGGGAGCTGTTTTTT. The encoded protein is CASSPTGTLRTGELFF.

This clone was seen only a few times. This chain uses TRBV2 with TRBJ1-2; 8 bases are a match to TRBD1. Germline values: CDR1 SNHLY, CDR2 FYNNEI. The CDR3 contains 14 residues. V was pared by 5 bases and J by 6 bases, with 8 bases of the junction left unmatched. CDR3: CASSNVLTGDGYTF. The CDR3 DNA sequence: TGTGCCAGCAGTAACGTCCTGACAGGGGATGGCTACACCTTC.

This clone was counted a single time. Different DNA sequences within this sample yield the same CDR3. The chain carries TRBV27 and TRBJ2-7; no clear D. CDR3 length equals 13 residues. The ends were cut back, 3 bases at V and 4 bases at J, with 10 bases in the middle. Looked up from germline, CDR1 is MNHEY and CDR2 is SMNVEV (reference sequence). The CDR3 DNA follows: TGTGCCAGCAGTTTCGGCAGCAGGTACGAGCAGTACTTC. Residues: CASSFGSRYEQYF.

The chain carries TRBV6-4 and TRBJ2-1; the match to TRBD2 covers 10 bases. Germline trimming cut 6 bases from V and 2 bases from J; bases unmatched to any gene: 4. CDR3 size: 15 residues. Germline values: CDR1 MRHNA, CDR2 SNTAGT. This chain's CDR3 is CASSVSGRTYNEQFF. Written as DNA, the CDR3 is TGTGCCAGCAGCGTTAGCGGGAGGACCTACAATGAGCAGTTCTTC.

This clone was seen just once. This sequence joins TRBV4-1 and TRBJ2-7, with TRBD2 matching 10 bases. V gave up 1 base and J gave up 6 bases; unmatched junction bases: 12. The germline gives CDR1 MGHRA, CDR2 YSYEKL. The CDR3 is 17 residues long. This chain's CDR3 is CASSQGGSGRPPPEQYF. CDR3 bases: TGCGCCAGCAGCCAAGGGGGTAGCGGGAGGCCCCCCCCCGAGCAGTACTTC.

This chain links TRBV28 with TRBJ1-5; no clear D. This CDR3 spans 16 amino acids. The germline V and J ends were trimmed by 3 bases and 4 bases, with 16 bases remaining between them. The V gene's germline CDR1 is MDHEN and CDR2 SYDVKM. CDR3: CASSLLGGAGNQPQHF. The CDR3 DNA sequence: TGTGCCAGCAGTTTGCTAGGTGGTGCCGGTAATCAGCCCCAGCATTTT.

The chain links TRBV30 to TRBJ2-7, with D perhaps matching TRBD1 (6 bases). Germline lookup yields CDR1 GTSNPN and CDR2 SVGIG (reference sequence). V lost 1 base, J lost 0 bases, and 16 bases lay in between. The CDR3 has 16 residues. As DNA, the CDR3 is TGTGCCTGGAGTGCACCCCCCGGGACATTCTCCTACGAGCAGTACTTC. Encoded protein: CAWSAPPGTFSYEQYF.

The gene calls are TRBV29-1 and TRBJ2-7; D possibly corresponds to TRBD1 (6 bases). Germline V lookup: CDR1 SQVTM, CDR2 ANQGSEA. Trimming pared 6 bases from V and 6 bases from J, leaving 18 bases between. The CDR3 sequence is 13 residues long. The CDR3 bases are TGCAGCGTCATACAGGGCCCAGGAACCGAGCAGTACTTC. Protein sequence: CSVIQGPGTEQYF.

V gene TRBV27 combines with J gene TRBJ2-7; TRBD1 agrees at 9 bases. Trimming cost V 7 bases and J 3 bases; bases outside gene matches: 10. The CDR3 is 15 residues long. Germline V lookup: CDR1 MNHEY, CDR2 SMNVEV (reference sequence). CDR3 loop: CASISRTGDIYEQYF. The CDR3 DNA sequence: TGTGCCAGCATCTCCCGGACAGGGGATATCTACGAGCAGTACTTC.

The chain carries TRBV7-2 and TRBJ2-7; 7 bases line up with TRBD2. The trim removed 5 bases at V and 4 bases at J, leaving 8 bases unmatched. The germline CDR1 and CDR2 sequences are SGHTA and FQGNSA. This CDR3 region has 14 residues. The CDR3 protein is CASSTGGFGYEQYF. CDR3 nucleotides: TGTGCCAGCAGCACCGGGGGGTTCGGGTACGAGCAGTACTTC. The complete variable domain, with remaining parts taken from reference TRBV7-2 and TRBJ2-7, reads GAGVSQSPSNKVTEKGKDVELRCDPISGHTALYWYRQSLGQGLEFLIYFQGNSAPDKSGLPSDRFSAERTGGSVSTLTIQRTQQEDSAVYLCASSTGGFGYEQYFGPGTRLTVT.

The V gene is TRBV28, the J gene TRBJ1-5; possible D gene TRBD1, 6 bases. This CDR3 is built from 19 residues. V was trimmed by 5 bases and J by 4 bases, leaving 27 bases between them. Germline V gene data show CDR1 as MDHEN and CDR2 as SYDVKM. CDR3 nucleotide sequence: TGTGCCAGCAGTCCGACAGGACCTGCGCTCGGGAGGATTAATCAGCCCCAGCATTTT. Translated: CASSPTGPALGRINQPQHF.

CDR3 residues: CATTPHRETQYF. DNA of the CDR3: TGTGCCACAACCCCCCACCGGGAGACCCAGTACTTC. The rearrangement links TRBV28 to TRBJ2-5; D gene uncertain. The V end was cut by 10 bases, the J end by 5 bases, with 14 bases between. The CDR3 consists of 12 residues. Germline V gives CDR1 MDHEN, CDR2 SYDVKM. Full variable domain (remainder filled in from reference TRBV28 and TRBJ2-5): DVKVTQSSRYLVKRTGEKVFLECVQDMDHENMFWYRQDPGLGLRLIYFSYDVKMKEKGDIPEGYSVSREKKERFSLILESASTNQTSMYLCATTPHRETQYFGPGTRLLVL.